A selection of T cell receptor beta chains follows, all from one sample in a study of shared clonotypes between healthy human individuals. The method was immunoSEQ multiplex PCR; TCRdb's version includes in-frame clones alone and lacks a portion of them. The sample contains approximately 530,000 clones, roughly 95% of which appear only once. The specimen sequenced was naive CD4+ T cells sorted from blood. The receptors here all came from a woman younger than 45 in good health. Both conserved end residues are part of each CDR3. The order of the fields is V gene, J gene, clone size, D gene, CDR3 protein, CDR3 DNA. The D gene is left open where the match is weak. Only some rows state a clone size, as once, few, many or a class for expanded clones.

v_call: TRBV28
j_call: TRBJ1-1
clone_size: NA
d_call: NA
cdr3_aa: CASRPGMNTEAFF
cdr3_nt: TGTGCCAGCAGGCCAGGAATGAACACTGAAGCTTTCTTT

v_call: TRBV5-6
j_call: TRBJ1-1
clone_size: NA
d_call: TRBD1
cdr3_aa: CASSLTGFGTEAFF
cdr3_nt: TGTGCCAGCAGCCTGACAGGGTTCGGCACTGAAGCTTTCTTT

v_call: TRBV28
j_call: TRBJ2-3
clone_size: NA
d_call: NA
cdr3_aa: CASSLWADTQYF
cdr3_nt: TGTGCCAGCAGTTTATGGGCAGATACGCAGTATTTT

v_call: TRBV28
j_call: TRBJ1-3
clone_size: NA
d_call: TRBD1
cdr3_aa: CAAGSGGTDGNTIYF
cdr3_nt: TGTGCCGCGGGGTCAGGGGGCACGGATGGAAACACCATATATTTT

v_call: TRBV10-1
j_call: TRBJ1-5
clone_size: once
d_call: NA
cdr3_aa: CASSEVGVGQLQHF
cdr3_nt: TGCGCCAGCAGTGAGGTAGGGGTTGGTCAGCTCCAGCATTTT

v_call: TRBV2
j_call: TRBJ1-4
clone_size: once
d_call: NA
cdr3_aa: CASSDGRTANEKLFF
cdr3_nt: TGTGCCAGCAGCGACGGGCGAACGGCTAATGAAAAACTGTTTTTT

v_call: TRBV10-2
j_call: TRBJ2-1
clone_size: NA
d_call: TRBD2
cdr3_aa: CASSESSGRWNEQFF
cdr3_nt: TGCGCCAGCAGTGAATCCAGCGGGAGATGGAATGAGCAGTTCTTC

v_call: TRBV28
j_call: TRBJ2-7
clone_size: once
d_call: NA
cdr3_aa: CASWDGSSYEQYF
cdr3_nt: TGTGCCAGCTGGGACGGAAGCTCCTACGAGCAGTACTTC

v_call: TRBV6-1
j_call: TRBJ1-5
clone_size: once
d_call: TRBD1
cdr3_aa: CASSEFAGQGYNQPQHF
cdr3_nt: TGTGCCAGCAGTGAATTTGCCGGACAGGGATACAATCAGCCCCAGCATTTT

v_call: TRBV5-1
j_call: TRBJ2-1
clone_size: NA
d_call: TRBD2
cdr3_aa: CASSLASTSGNEQFF
cdr3_nt: TGCGCCAGCAGCTTGGCCTCTACTAGCGGGAATGAGCAGTTCTTC

v_call: TRBV9
j_call: TRBJ1-1
clone_size: NA
d_call: NA
cdr3_aa: CASSGPGQLNTEAFF
cdr3_nt: TGTGCCAGCAGCGGGCCCGGACAACTGAACACTGAAGCTTTCTTT

v_call: TRBV7-3
j_call: TRBJ2-3
clone_size: NA
d_call: NA
cdr3_aa: CASSPRGGGDTQYF
cdr3_nt: TGTGCCAGCAGCCCCAGGGGAGGTGGGGATACGCAGTATTTT

v_call: TRBV9
j_call: TRBJ2-3
clone_size: once
d_call: NA
cdr3_aa: CASSVEAQYF
cdr3_nt: TGTGCCAGCAGCGTAGAAGCGCAGTATTTT

v_call: TRBV7-9
j_call: TRBJ1-2
clone_size: NA
d_call: TRBD1
cdr3_aa: CASSLEFRGDYGYTF
cdr3_nt: TGTGCCAGCAGCTTAGAGTTCAGGGGGGACTATGGCTACACCTTC

v_call: TRBV6-5
j_call: TRBJ2-5
clone_size: NA
d_call: TRBD1
cdr3_aa: CASSYSTGHGETQYF
cdr3_nt: TGTGCCAGCAGTTACTCGACAGGGCATGGGGAGACCCAGTACTTC

v_call: TRBV19
j_call: TRBJ2-2
clone_size: once
d_call: TRBD2
cdr3_aa: CASSIRTSGRTWNTGELFF
cdr3_nt: TGTGCCAGTAGTATTCGGACTAGCGGGAGGACATGGAACACCGGGGAGCTGTTTTTT

v_call: TRBV19
j_call: TRBJ1-3
clone_size: NA
d_call: TRBD1
cdr3_aa: CATSRQGASGNTIYF
cdr3_nt: TGTGCCACCTCAAGACAGGGCGCCTCTGGAAACACCATATATTTT

v_call: TRBV28
j_call: TRBJ2-1
clone_size: once
d_call: NA
cdr3_aa: CASSPHLTNEQFF
cdr3_nt: TGTGCCAGCAGTCCTCATTTGACCAATGAGCAGTTCTTC

v_call: TRBV29-1
j_call: TRBJ1-1
clone_size: NA
d_call: NA
cdr3_aa: CSATPGRGIVEAFF
cdr3_nt: TGCAGCGCCACCCCGGGCAGGGGCATCGTTGAAGCTTTCTTT

v_call: TRBV5-8
j_call: TRBJ1-6
clone_size: NA
d_call: NA
cdr3_aa: CASSLDRESLHF
cdr3_nt: TGTGCCAGCAGCTTGGACAGGGAGTCCCTCCACTTT

v_call: TRBV19
j_call: TRBJ1-5
clone_size: NA
d_call: NA
cdr3_aa: CASSMAFWGNNQPQHF
cdr3_nt: TGTGCCAGTAGTATGGCCTTTTGGGGAAACAATCAGCCCCAGCATTTT

v_call: TRBV18
j_call: TRBJ2-5
clone_size: NA
d_call: NA
cdr3_aa: CASSPRGSAQETQYF
cdr3_nt: TGTGCCAGCTCACCAAGGGGGTCAGCCCAAGAGACCCAGTACTTC

v_call: TRBV7-2
j_call: TRBJ2-7
clone_size: NA
d_call: NA
cdr3_aa: CASSLSGTTYYEQYF
cdr3_nt: TGTGCCAGCAGCTTAAGCGGGACAACTTACTACGAGCAGTACTTC

v_call: TRBV27
j_call: TRBJ2-2
clone_size: NA
d_call: NA
cdr3_aa: CASSLEGSPNTGELFF
cdr3_nt: TGTGCCAGCAGCCTCGAGGGGTCTCCGAACACCGGGGAGCTGTTTTTT

v_call: TRBV5-4
j_call: TRBJ1-4
clone_size: NA
d_call: NA
cdr3_aa: CASSLGQRNEKLFF
cdr3_nt: TGTGCCAGCAGCTTGGGACAGCGGAATGAAAAACTGTTTTTT

v_call: TRBV5-4
j_call: TRBJ2-2
clone_size: NA
d_call: TRBD2
cdr3_aa: CASSSRRTSGPRNTGELFF
cdr3_nt: TGTGCCAGCAGCTCCAGACGGACTAGCGGTCCCAGGAACACCGGGGAGCTGTTTTTT

v_call: TRBV27
j_call: TRBJ2-3
clone_size: NA
d_call: NA
cdr3_aa: CASSADNRADTQYF
cdr3_nt: TGTGCCAGCAGTGCAGACAACAGGGCCGATACGCAGTATTTT

v_call: TRBV28
j_call: TRBJ2-5
clone_size: once
d_call: TRBD1
cdr3_aa: CASSFAGRQGQETQYF
cdr3_nt: TGTGCCAGCAGTTTCGCGGGCCGACAGGGCCAAGAGACCCAGTACTTC

v_call: TRBV19
j_call: TRBJ1-3
clone_size: NA
d_call: NA
cdr3_aa: CASSKQGTAGNTIYF
cdr3_nt: TGTGCCAGTAGTAAACAGGGAACCGCTGGAAACACCATATATTTT